This T cell receptor (beta chain) was identified during a study of low-dose radiotherapy and immunotherapy resistance in tumors (dated by TCRdb to between 2021 and 2022). About the study as a whole: In Cohort 1, 0.5 Gy per fraction was delivered every 2 weeks, and a total PTV dose of 6.5 Gy was prescribed. For Cohort 2, the dose was 1 Gy per fraction given every two weeks, adding up to 13 Gy in total across 26 weeks. Nivolumab and ipilimumab were both given intravenously, with nivolumab at a 240 mg flat dose every two weeks and ipilimumab at 1 mg/kg every six weeks. Intravenous cyclophosphamide at 200 mg/m2 was administered every two weeks, one day ahead of each radiation and immunotherapy administration. Starting on cycle 1 day 1, patients took 300 mg of aspirin by mouth once daily for four cycles. Trial participants were not randomized into treatment groups. The translational analysis covered eight patients: three from the first dose cohort and the first five from the second dose cohort.

The time point label here, explained by the study, means: after trial treatment. The intended sense of this specimen's treatment or condition label: LDRT plus nivolumab, ipilimumab, low-dose cyclophosphamide and aspirin (RACIN trial). Donors were enrolled in RACIN, a single-arm phase I dose-escalation trial combining nivolumab, ipilimumab, aspirin, low-dose cyclophosphamide and low-dose radiotherapy. Eligible patients had advanced, TIL-negative solid tumors. This clonotype was found many times. Its antigen is still unknown. It has no much larger one-base neighbor in the sample; base qualities were not kept. The CDR3 measures 15 amino acids from cysteine to phenylalanine. The CDR3 DNA has 45 bases and is translated from base 1. At the junction V is shortened by 3 bases and J by 5 bases; bases outside the gene matches: 6. For CDR1 and CDR2, the germline V gene lists MDHEN and SYDVKM. For sequencing, an Illumina HiSeq 2500 was employed. Superscript III and a set of TRAV- and TRBV-specific primers were used to synthesize first-strand cDNA, so that both TCRalpha and TCRbeta chains were covered. A roughly 20-cycle PCR with Phusion amplified the TCRs, pairing a constant-region primer with the adapter that was attached to the V primers. The isolated mRNA was amplified using the MessageAmp II aRNA Amplification Kit, with in vitro transcription performed for around 16 hours at 37 degrees C. The Dynabeads mRNA DIRECT Purification Kit was used to isolate mRNA for TCR sequencing. Indexed Illumina adapters were added in a second roughly 25-cycle Phusion PCR, and the resulting products were purified with AMPure XP beads. The source study handled its data this way. Custom Perl scripts pooled TCR sequences encoding the same protein, removed out-of-frame sequences and computed each clonotype's abundance. Any TCR sequence supported by only a single read was excluded from analysis. The metrics used to describe the repertoires included Shannon entropy, Gini index, clonality, richness, and the frequency of TCRs shared between repertoires. TCRdb reanalyzed the raw reads on its own, using fastp at Q25 for trimming and MiXCR for clone calling, and kept in-frame beta chains. CDR3 protein duplicates are merged, each entry listing the most common genes and DNA. What appears here as the V and J calls and clone size reflects TCRdb's work, not the paper's. In this sample the table shows around 100,000 distinct CDR3 sequences, around 20% of which occur a single time. The ten biggest clones cover 10% to 15% of the sample.

Recombination linked TRBV28 to TRBJ2-5, with 10 central nucleotides matching TRBD1. This receptor was obtained from a female donor with ovarian cancer. Sequences were derived from PBMCs, sampled after low-dose radiotherapy plus immunotherapy. The DNA sequence is given as TGTGCCAGCAGTTTGGCGACAGGGGGCGCGGAGACCCAGTACTTC. Its protein reads: CASSLATGGAETQYF.